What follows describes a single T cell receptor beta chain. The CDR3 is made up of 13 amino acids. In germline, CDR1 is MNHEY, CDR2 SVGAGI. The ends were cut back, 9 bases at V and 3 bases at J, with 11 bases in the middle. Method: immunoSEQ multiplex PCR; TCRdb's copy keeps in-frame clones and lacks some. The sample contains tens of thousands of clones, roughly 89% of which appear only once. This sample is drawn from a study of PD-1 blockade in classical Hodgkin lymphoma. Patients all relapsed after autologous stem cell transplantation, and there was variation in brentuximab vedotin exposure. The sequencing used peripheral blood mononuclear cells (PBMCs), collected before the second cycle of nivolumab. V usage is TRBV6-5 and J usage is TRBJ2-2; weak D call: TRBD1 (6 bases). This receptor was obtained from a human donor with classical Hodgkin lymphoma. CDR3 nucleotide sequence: TGTGCCAGTCGACAGGTACACACCGGGGAGCTGTTTTTT. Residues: CASRQVHTGELFF.